Below are 4 T cell receptor beta chains sequenced from a single sample in a study of T cell repertoires in cytomegalovirus infection. These TCRs' antigens remain unknown. TCRdb re-derived calls from the reads in MiXCR, one entry per CDR3 protein. The table lists 450,000 to 600,000 distinct CDR3 sequences, about two fifths of them singletons. Material: cultured PBMCs, obtained from culture after CMV antigen stimulation. The receptors were gathered from a human donor in good health (CMV status not recorded). Some clones in this sample may be carry-over from other donors' samples.

This clonotype was picked up a small number of times. The chain employs TRBV20-1 and TRBJ2-1; unclear D gene. CDR1 and CDR2 (germline): DFQATT, SNEGSKA (reference sequence). CDR3 size: 12 residues. Deletions cut 1 base from V and 14 bases from J, with 15 bases between. In nucleotides, the CDR3 is TGCAGTGCTAGAGTCCAGACGACGCGAGAGTTCTTC. Its protein is CSARVQTTREFF.

This clonotype has more than one count but fewer than ten. CDR3 bases: TGCAGTGCTAGTCGCGGGGGAGACGATACGCAGTATTTT. It yields the protein CSASRGGDDTQYF. This chain connects TRBV20-1 to TRBJ2-3; TRBD2 matches at 7 bases. This CDR3 has 13 amino acids. Germline-derived CDR1 and CDR2 are DFQATT and SNEGSKA (reference sequence). The V segment lost 3 bases and the J segment 6 bases; nucleotides outside the gene matches: 6.

The J gene is TRBJ2-3, the V gene TRBV5-5, with D perhaps given as TRBD1 or TRBD2 (5 bases each). V was cut by 4 bases and J by 2 bases, with 14 bases left in between. Germline V gives CDR1 SGHKS, CDR2 YYEKEE (reference sequence). This CDR3 has 15 residues. The CDR3 loop is CASSRMRGVTDTQYF. The CDR3, as DNA: TGTGCCAGCAGCCGCATGAGAGGGGTCACAGATACGCAGTATTTT.

This chain links TRBV6-6 with TRBJ2-1; 7 bases line up with TRBD1. The V gene's germline CDR1 is MNHNY and CDR2 SVGAGI (reference sequence). Trimming removed 11 bases from V and 5 bases from J; junction bases left unmatched: 15. This CDR3 region has 15 residues. This chain's CDR3 is CAARGRNRGHNEQFF. CDR3 DNA sequence: TGTGCCGCCCGGGGCAGGAACAGGGGTCACAATGAGCAGTTCTTC.